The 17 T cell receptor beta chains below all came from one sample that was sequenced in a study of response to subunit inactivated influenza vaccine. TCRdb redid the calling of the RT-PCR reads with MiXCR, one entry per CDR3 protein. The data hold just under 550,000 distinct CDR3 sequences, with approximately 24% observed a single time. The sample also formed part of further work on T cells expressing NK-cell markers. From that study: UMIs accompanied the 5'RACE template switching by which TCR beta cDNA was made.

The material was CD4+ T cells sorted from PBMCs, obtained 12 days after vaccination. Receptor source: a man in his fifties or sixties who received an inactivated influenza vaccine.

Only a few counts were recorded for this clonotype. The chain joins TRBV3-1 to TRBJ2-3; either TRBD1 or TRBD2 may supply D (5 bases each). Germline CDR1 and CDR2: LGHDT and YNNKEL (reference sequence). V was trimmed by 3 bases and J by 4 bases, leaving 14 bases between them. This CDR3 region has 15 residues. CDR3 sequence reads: CASSQGVGPADTQYF. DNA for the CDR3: TGTGCCAGCAGCCAGGGGGTCGGTCCAGCAGATACGCAGTATTTT.

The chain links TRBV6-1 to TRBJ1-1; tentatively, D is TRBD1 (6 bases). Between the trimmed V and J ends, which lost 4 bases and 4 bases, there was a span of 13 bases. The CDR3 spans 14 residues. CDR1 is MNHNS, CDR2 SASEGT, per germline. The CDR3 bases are TGTGCCAGCAGTGTGAGGACAGAGCCCACTGAAGCTTTCTTT. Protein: CASSVRTEPTEAFF.

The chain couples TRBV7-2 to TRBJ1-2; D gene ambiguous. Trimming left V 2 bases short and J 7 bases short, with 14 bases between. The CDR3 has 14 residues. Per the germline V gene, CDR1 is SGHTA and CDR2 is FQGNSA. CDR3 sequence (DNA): TGTGCCAGCAGCTTACGAGAGGGCCCGGGTGGCTACACCTTC. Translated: CASSLREGPGGYTF.

CDR3 region: CASSYLQQNQPQHF. The CDR3 DNA is TGTGCCAGCAGTTATTTACAACAAAATCAGCCCCAGCATTTT. The chain uses TRBV6-5 and TRBJ1-5; D not certain. Trimming removed 3 bases from V and 4 bases from J, with 10 bases in between. The CDR3 runs to 14 residues. Per germline, CDR1 MNHEY and CDR2 SVGAGI.

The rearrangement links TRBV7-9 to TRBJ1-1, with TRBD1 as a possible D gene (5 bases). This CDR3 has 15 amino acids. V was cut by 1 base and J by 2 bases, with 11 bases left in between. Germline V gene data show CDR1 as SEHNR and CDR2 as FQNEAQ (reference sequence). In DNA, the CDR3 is TGTGCCAGCAGCTTAGGGGGGAGCGGAAACACTGAAGCTTTCTTT. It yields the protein CASSLGGSGNTEAFF.

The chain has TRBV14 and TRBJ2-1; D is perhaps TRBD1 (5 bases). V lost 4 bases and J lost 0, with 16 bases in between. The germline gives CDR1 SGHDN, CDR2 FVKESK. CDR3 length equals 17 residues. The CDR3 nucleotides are TGTGCCAGCAGCCTAGGGCGACAGCCAAGCTCCTACAATGAGCAGTTCTTC. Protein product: CASSLGRQPSSYNEQFF. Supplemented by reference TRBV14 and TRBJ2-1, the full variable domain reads EAGVTQFPSHSVIEKGQTVTLRCDPISGHDNLYWYRRVMGKEIKFLLHFVKESKQDESGMPNNRFLAERTGGTYSTLKVQPAELEDSGVYFCASSLGRQPSSYNEQFFGPGTRLTVL.

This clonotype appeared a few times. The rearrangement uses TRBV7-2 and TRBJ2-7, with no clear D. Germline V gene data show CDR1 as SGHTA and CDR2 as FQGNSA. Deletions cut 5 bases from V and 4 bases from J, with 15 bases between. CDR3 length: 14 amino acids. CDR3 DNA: TGTGCCAGCAGCCCGAGGCAGGTTGCGTACGAGCAGTACTTC. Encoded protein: CASSPRQVAYEQYF.

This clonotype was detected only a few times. CDR3 sequence: CAISSTGTSTINEQFF. CDR3 DNA sequence: TGTGCCATCAGTTCCACCGGGACTAGCACCATTAATGAGCAGTTCTTC. The rearrangement joins TRBV10-3 to TRBJ2-1, with 9 bases that match TRBD2. The CDR3 sequence is 16 residues long. Germline V lookup: CDR1 ENHRY, CDR2 SYGVKD. The V segment lost 5 bases and the J segment 7 bases; nucleotides outside the gene matches: 12.

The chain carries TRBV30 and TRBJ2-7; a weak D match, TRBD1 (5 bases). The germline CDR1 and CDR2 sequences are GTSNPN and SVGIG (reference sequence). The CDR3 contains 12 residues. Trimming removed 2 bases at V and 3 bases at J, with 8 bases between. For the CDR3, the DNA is TGTGCCTGGAGTAGGGGTAACTACGAGCAGTACTTC. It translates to CAWSRGNYEQYF.

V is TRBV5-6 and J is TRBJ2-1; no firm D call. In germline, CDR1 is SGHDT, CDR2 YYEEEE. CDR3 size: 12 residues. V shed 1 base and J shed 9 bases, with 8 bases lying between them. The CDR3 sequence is CASSLQTFEQFF. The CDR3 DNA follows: TGTGCCAGCAGCTTGCAGACTTTTGAGCAGTTCTTC.

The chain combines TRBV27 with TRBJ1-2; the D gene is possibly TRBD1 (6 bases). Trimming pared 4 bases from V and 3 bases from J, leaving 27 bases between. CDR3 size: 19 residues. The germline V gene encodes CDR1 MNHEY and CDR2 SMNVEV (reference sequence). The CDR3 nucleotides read TGTGCCAGCAGTTCCAGGACAGTTCACAATTTCTTCGCCCACTATGGCTACACCTTC. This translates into CASSSRTVHNFFAHYGYTF.

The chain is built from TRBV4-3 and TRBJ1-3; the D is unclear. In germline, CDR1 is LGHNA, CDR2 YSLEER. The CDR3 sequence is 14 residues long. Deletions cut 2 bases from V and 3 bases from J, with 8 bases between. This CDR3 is CASSQTVLGNTIYF. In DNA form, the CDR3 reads TGCGCCAGCAGCCAAACGGTACTTGGAAACACCATATATTTT.

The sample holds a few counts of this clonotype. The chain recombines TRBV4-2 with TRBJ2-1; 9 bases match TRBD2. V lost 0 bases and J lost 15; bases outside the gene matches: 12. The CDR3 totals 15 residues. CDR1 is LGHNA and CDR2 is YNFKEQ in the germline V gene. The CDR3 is CASSQDPLAGRTGFF. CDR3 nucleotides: TGTGCCAGCAGCCAAGATCCCCTAGCGGGGCGGACTGGGTTCTTC.

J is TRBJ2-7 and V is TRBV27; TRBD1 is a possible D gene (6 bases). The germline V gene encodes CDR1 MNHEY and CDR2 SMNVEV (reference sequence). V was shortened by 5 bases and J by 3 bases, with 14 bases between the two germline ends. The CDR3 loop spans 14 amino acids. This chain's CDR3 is CASSQTGLGYEQYF. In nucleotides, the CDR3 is TGTGCCAGCAGTCAGACAGGTCTGGGCTACGAGCAGTACTTC.

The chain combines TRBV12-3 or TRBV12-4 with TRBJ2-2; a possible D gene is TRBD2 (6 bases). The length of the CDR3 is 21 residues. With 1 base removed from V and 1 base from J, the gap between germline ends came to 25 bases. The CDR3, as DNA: TGTGCCAGCAGTTTAGAATCATGGCTGACCTGGGGAGCGGGGAACACCGGGGAGCTGTTTTTT. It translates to CASSLESWLTWGAGNTGELFF.

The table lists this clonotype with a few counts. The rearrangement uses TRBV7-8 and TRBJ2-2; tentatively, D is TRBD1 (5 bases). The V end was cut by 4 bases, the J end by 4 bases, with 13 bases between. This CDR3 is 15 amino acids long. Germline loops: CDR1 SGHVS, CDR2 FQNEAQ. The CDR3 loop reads CASSYRIGVTGELFF. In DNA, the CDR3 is TGTGCCAGCAGCTATCGAATAGGGGTCACCGGGGAGCTGTTTTTT.

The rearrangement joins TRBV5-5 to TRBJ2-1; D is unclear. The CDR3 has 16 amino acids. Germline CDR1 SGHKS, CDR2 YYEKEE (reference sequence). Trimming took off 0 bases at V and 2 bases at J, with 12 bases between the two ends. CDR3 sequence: CASSLALAKAYNEQFF. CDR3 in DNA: TGTGCCAGCAGCTTGGCACTTGCGAAAGCCTACAATGAGCAGTTCTTC.